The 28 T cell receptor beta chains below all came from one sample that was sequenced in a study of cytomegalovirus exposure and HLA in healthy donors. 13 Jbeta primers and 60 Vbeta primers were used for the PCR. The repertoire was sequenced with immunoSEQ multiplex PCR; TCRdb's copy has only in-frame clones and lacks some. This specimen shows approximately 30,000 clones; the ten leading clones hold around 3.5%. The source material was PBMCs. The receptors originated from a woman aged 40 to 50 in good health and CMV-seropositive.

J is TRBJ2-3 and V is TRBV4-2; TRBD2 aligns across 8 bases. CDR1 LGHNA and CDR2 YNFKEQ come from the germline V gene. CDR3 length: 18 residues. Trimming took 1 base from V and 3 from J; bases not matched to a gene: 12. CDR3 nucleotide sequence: TGTGCCAGCAGCCAAGGTATCGTGAGAGCGGGAGCGACAGATACGCAGTATTTT. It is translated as CASSQGIVRAGATDTQYF.

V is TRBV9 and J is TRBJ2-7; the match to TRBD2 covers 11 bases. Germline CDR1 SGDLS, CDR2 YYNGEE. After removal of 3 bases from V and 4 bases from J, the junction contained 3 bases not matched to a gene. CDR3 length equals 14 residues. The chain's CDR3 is CASSAGTSGYEQYF. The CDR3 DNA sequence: TGTGCCAGCAGCGCCGGGACTAGCGGTTACGAGCAGTACTTC.

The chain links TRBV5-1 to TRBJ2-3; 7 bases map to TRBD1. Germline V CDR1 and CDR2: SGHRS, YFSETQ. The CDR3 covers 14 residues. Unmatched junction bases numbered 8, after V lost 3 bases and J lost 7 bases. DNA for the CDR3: TGCGCCAGCAGCTGGGGACAGCCCTCAAATACGCAGTATTTT. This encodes CASSWGQPSNTQYF.

The CDR3 DNA follows: TGTGCCAGCAGCAAAGGGGACAGGGAGGAGACTAGCGGGAGGGCCGTTGAGGAGACCCAGTACTTC. Translating it yields CASSKGDREETSGRAVEETQYF. The chain employs TRBV21-1 and TRBJ2-5; the table names TRBD2, a call not compared with the DNA. TRBV21-1 is designated a pseudogene. This CDR3 spans 22 amino acids.

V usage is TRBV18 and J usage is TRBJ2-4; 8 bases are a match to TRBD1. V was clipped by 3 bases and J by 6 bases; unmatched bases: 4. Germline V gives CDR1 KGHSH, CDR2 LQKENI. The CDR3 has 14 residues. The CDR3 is CASSPGTGLNIQYF. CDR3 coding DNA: TGTGCCAGCTCACCCGGGACAGGCCTAAACATTCAGTACTTC.

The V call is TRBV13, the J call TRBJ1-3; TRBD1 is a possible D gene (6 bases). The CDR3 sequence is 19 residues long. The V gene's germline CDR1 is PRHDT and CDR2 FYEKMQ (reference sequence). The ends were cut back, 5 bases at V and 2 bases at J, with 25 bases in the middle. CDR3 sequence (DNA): TGTGCCAGCAGCCAACCGACAGGCCTTGGGCCGACTCCTGGAAACACCATATATTTT. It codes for CASSQPTGLGPTPGNTIYF.

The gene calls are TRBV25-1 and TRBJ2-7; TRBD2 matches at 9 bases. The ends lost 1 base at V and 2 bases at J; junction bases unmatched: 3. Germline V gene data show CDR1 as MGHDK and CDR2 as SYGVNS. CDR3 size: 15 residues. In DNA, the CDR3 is TGTGCCAGCAGTGAATCTGGCGGGAGGGCCTACGAGCAGTACTTC. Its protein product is CASSESGGRAYEQYF.

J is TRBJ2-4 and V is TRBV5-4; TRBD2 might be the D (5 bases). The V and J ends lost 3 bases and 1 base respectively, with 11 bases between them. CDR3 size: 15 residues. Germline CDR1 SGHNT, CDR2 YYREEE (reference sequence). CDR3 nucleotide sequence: TGTGCCAGCAGCTCCCCTAGGGAGGCCAAAAACATTCAGTACTTC. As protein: CASSSPREAKNIQYF.

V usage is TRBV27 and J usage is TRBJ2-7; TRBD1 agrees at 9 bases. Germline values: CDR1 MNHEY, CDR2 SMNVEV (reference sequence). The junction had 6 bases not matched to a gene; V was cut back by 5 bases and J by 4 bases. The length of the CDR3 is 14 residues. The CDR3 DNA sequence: TGTGCCAGCAGTCCCGGGACAGGGCTTTACGAGCAGTACTTC. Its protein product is CASSPGTGLYEQYF.

Here the CDR3 DNA reads TGCGCCAGCAGCCACCGTCGACAAGACATGAACACTGAAGCTTTCTTT. This codes for CASSHRRQDMNTEAFF. The V call is TRBV4-1, the J call TRBJ1-1, with D unclear. V lost 3 bases and J lost 0, with 14 bases in between. Germline V gives CDR1 MGHRA, CDR2 YSYEKL. CDR3 length: 16 amino acids.

The CDR3 DNA is TGTGCCAGCAGCTTGAGGGAAGGAAACGAGCAGTACTTC. Translated: CASSLREGNEQYF. V and J are TRBV7-8 and TRBJ2-7, with D maybe TRBD2 (5 bases). The CDR3 contains 13 residues. Trimming left V 3 bases short and J 5 bases short, with 11 bases between. Germline loops: CDR1 SGHVS, CDR2 FQNEAQ.

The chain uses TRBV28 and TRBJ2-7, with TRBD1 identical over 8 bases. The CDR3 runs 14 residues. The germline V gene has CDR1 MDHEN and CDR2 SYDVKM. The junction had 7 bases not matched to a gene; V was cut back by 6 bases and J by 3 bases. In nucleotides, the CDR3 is TGTGCCAGCAGCGGGACAGGACCAGGCTACGAGCAGTACTTC. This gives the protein CASSGTGPGYEQYF.

The CDR3 DNA reads as TGCGCCAGCAGCTCTACTAGCGGGTACTTTGATGAGCAGTTCTTC. Translated, it gives CASSSTSGYFDEQFF. The rearrangement uses TRBV5-1 and TRBJ2-1; 9 bases line up with TRBD2. The V gene's germline CDR1 is SGHRS and CDR2 YFSETQ. The V and J ends lost 3 bases and 8 bases, in that order; junction bases with no gene match: 9. The CDR3 is 15 amino acids.

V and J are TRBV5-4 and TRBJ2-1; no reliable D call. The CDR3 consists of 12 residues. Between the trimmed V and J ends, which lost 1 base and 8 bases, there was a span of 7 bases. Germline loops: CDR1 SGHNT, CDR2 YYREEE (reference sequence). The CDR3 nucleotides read TGTGCCAGCAGCTTGTGGAGCGATGAGCAGTTCTTC. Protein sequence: CASSLWSDEQFF.

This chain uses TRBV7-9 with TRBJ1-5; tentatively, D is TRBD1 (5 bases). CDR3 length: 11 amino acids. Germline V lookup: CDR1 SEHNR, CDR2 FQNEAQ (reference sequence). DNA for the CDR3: TGTGCTTGGGGGGTCGGTCAGCCCCAGCATTTT. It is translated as CAWGVGQPQHF.

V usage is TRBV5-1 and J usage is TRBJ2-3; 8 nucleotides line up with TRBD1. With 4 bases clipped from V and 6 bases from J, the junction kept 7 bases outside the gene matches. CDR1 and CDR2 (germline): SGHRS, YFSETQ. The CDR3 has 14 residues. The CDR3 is CASSDLTGDDTQYF. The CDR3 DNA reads TGCGCCAGCAGCGACTTGACAGGGGACGATACGCAGTATTTT.

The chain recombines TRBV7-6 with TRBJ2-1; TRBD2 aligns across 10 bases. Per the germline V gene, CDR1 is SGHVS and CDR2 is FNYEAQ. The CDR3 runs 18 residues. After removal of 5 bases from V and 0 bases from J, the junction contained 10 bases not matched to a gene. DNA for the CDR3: TGTGCCAGCAGCCCCCTGGGTAGCGGGAGGAGCTCCTACAATGAGCAGTTCTTC. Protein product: CASSPLGSGRSSYNEQFF.

DNA for the CDR3: TGCAGCGGCACAGTGTCAGATACGCAGTATTTT. This sequence encodes CSGTVSDTQYF. The chain employs TRBV29-1 and TRBJ2-3; D remains unclear. The CDR3 is made up of 11 amino acids. The germline V gene has CDR1 SQVTM and CDR2 ANQGSEA. Trimming shortened V by 7 bases and J by 4 bases, and 9 bases separated the two germline ends.

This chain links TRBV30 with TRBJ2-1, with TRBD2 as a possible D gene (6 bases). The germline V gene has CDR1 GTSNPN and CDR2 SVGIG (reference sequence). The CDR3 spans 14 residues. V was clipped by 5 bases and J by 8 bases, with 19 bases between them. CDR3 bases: TGTGCCTGGGCCTTCCACGCGGGAATCGATGAGCAGTTCTTC. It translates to CAWAFHAGIDEQFF.

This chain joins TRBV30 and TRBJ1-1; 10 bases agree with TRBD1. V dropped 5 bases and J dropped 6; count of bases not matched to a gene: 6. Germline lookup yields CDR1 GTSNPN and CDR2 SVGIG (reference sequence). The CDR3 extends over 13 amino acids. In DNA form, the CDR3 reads TGTGCCTGGGATCCCGGGACAGGGGCTGAAGCTTTCTTT. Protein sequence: CAWDPGTGAEAFF.

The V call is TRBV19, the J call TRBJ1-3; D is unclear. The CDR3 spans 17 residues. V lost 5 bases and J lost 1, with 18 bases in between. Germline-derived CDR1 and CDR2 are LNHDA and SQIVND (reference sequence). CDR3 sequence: CASSRIEGRVSGNTIYF. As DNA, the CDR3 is TGTGCCAGTAGTCGTATCGAGGGTAGAGTATCTGGAAACACCATATATTTT.

CDR3 region: CASSLGNLYGYTF. CDR3 nucleotides: TGTGCCAGCAGTTTAGGCAATCTCTATGGCTACACCTTC. The gene calls are TRBV28 and TRBJ1-2, with D uncertain. V dropped 2 bases and J dropped 4 bases, with 8 bases sitting between them. The CDR3 covers 13 residues. In germline, CDR1 is MDHEN, CDR2 SYDVKM.

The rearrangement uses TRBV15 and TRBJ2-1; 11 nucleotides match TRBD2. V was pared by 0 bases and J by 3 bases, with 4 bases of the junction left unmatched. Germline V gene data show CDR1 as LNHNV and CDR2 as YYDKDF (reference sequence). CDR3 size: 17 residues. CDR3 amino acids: CATSRDLGTSGYNEQFF. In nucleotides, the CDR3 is TGTGCCACCAGCAGAGATTTGGGGACTAGCGGCTACAATGAGCAGTTCTTC.

Here the CDR3 DNA reads TGTGCCAGTAGTATACAGACAGATACGCAGTATTTT. This encodes CASSIQTDTQYF. The V call is TRBV19, the J call TRBJ2-3, with D unresolved. V gave up 2 bases and J gave up 3 bases, with 3 bases separating them. Per germline, CDR1 LNHDA and CDR2 SQIVND (reference sequence). There are 12 residues in the CDR3.

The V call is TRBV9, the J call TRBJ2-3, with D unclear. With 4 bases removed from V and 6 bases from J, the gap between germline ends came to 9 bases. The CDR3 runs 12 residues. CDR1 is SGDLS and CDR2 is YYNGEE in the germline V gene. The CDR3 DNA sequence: TGTGCCAGCAGCCTTAACGGGGATACGCAGTATTTT. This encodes CASSLNGDTQYF.

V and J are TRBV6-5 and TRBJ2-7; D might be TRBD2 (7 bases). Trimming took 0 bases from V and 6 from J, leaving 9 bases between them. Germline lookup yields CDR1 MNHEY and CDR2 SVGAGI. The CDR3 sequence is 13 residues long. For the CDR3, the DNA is TGTGCCAGCAGTTACTCGGGAGGGGGCGAGCAGTACTTC. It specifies CASSYSGGGEQYF.

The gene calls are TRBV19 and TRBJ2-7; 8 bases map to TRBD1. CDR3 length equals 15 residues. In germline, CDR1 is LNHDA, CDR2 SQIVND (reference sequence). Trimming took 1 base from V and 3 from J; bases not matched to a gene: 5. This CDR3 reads CASSIAGTGGYEQYF. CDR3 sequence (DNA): TGTGCCAGTAGTATAGCCGGTACAGGGGGCTACGAGCAGTACTTC.

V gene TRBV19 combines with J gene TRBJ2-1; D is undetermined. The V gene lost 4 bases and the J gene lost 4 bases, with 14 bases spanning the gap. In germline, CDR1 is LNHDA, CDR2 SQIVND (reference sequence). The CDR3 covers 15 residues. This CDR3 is CASSTTTLLYNEQFF. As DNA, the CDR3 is TGTGCCAGTAGTACCACTACCCTTTTGTACAATGAGCAGTTCTTC.